Following are 25 T cell receptor beta chains from one sample sequenced in a study of blood T cell repertoires in COVID-19. Only in-frame clones appear in the TCRdb table, and some are missing; sequencing was by immunoSEQ multiplex PCR. Of just under 150,000 clones listed, more than 80% are singletons. Sample: peripheral blood. These receptors all come from a human donor in a cohort sampled during active COVID-19.

The chain links TRBV7-9 to TRBJ1-4; D uncertain. Germline V gene sequence: CDR1 SEHNR, CDR2 FQNEAQ (reference sequence). V dropped 5 bases and J dropped 2 bases, with 9 bases sitting between them. This CDR3 has 14 amino acids. The CDR3 nucleotides are TGTGCCAGCAGCCAAGGGAGGACTAATGAAAAACTGTTTTTT. Protein product: CASSQGRTNEKLFF.

This chain links TRBV19 with TRBJ2-1, with D uncertain. V dropped 6 bases and J dropped 0 bases, with 9 bases sitting between them. Germline loops: CDR1 LNHDA, CDR2 SQIVND (reference sequence). This CDR3 region has 14 residues. CDR3 in DNA: TGTGCCAGTAGCCCGTATGTCTCCTACAATGAGCAGTTCTTC. Translation gives CASSPYVSYNEQFF. The full variable domain, completed using reference TRBV19 and TRBJ2-1, is DGGITQSPKYLFRKEGQNVTLSCEQNLNHDAMYWYRQDPGQGLRLIYYSQIVNDFQKGDIAEGYSVSREKKESFPLTVTSAQKNPTAFYLCASSPYVSYNEQFFGPGTRLTVL.

The chain carries TRBV11-2 and TRBJ2-7; no reliable D call. The CDR3 runs 15 residues. Germline V gene data show CDR1 as SGHAT and CDR2 as FQNNGV. Trimming took off 1 base at V and 0 bases at J, with 10 bases between the two ends. The CDR3 sequence is CASSLGDISSYEQYF. The DNA for the CDR3 is TGTGCCAGCAGCTTAGGCGACATTAGCTCCTACGAGCAGTACTTC.

This clone was detected once. This rearrangement joins TRBV19 to TRBJ1-1; D call uncertain. The CDR3 sequence is 11 residues long. V was shortened by 8 bases and J by 4 bases, with 8 bases between the two germline ends. Looked up from germline, CDR1 is LNHDA and CDR2 is SQIVND (reference sequence). The CDR3 bases are TGTGCCAGTCGGGTAGGCACTGAAGCTTTCTTT. It translates to CASRVGTEAFF.

The chain couples TRBV9 to TRBJ2-5; maybe TRBD1 (6 bases). The CDR3 contains 15 residues. Trimming left V 1 base short and J 0 bases short, with 10 bases between. Germline CDR1 is SGDLS and CDR2 is YYNGEE. In DNA, the CDR3 is TGTGCCAGCAGCGTAACAGGGTTATACCAAGAGACCCAGTACTTC. This sequence encodes CASSVTGLYQETQYF.

This clone was observed a handful of times. The V gene is TRBV2, the J gene TRBJ1-4; possibly TRBD1 for D (5 bases). The germline gives CDR1 SNHLY, CDR2 FYNNEI. This CDR3 comprises 15 residues. V dropped 7 bases and J dropped 4 bases, with 16 bases sitting between them. The CDR3 is CASTKGVFGNEKLFF. The CDR3 DNA sequence: TGTGCCAGCACTAAAGGGGTGTTTGGTAATGAAAAACTGTTTTTT.

This sequence joins TRBV18 and TRBJ1-1; no firm D call. Germline-derived CDR1 and CDR2 are KGHSH and LQKENI. The CDR3 length is 14 residues. V shed 6 bases and J shed 1 base, with 12 bases lying between them. DNA for the CDR3: TGTGCCAGCTCCCTGAGAGGGAGGAACACTGAAGCTTTCTTT. It specifies CASSLRGRNTEAFF.

The chain carries TRBV5-4 and TRBJ1-5, with D unclear. V shed 2 bases and J shed 3 bases, with 18 bases lying between them. CDR3 length: 17 amino acids. Germline V CDR1 and CDR2: SGHNT, YYREEE (reference sequence). CDR3 loop: CASSFGGRVGDNQPQHF. The CDR3 nucleotides read TGTGCCAGCAGCTTTGGAGGGAGGGTGGGCGACAATCAGCCCCAGCATTTT.

The rearrangement uses TRBV3-1 (or the pseudogene TRBV3-2) and TRBJ1-5, with D possibly TRBD1 on 6 matching bases. The V gene lost 0 bases and the J gene lost 7 bases, with 10 bases spanning the gap. CDR3 size: 14 residues. Germline V gene lookup returns CDR1 LGHDT and CDR2 YNNKEL (reference sequence). The CDR3 spells CASSQERGGQPQHF. In DNA, the CDR3 is TGTGCCAGCAGCCAAGAACGGGGGGGCCAGCCCCAGCATTTT.

CDR3 sequence reads: CASSFGQGTPRSTGELFF. CDR3 nucleotide sequence: TGCGCCAGCAGCTTCGGACAGGGAACCCCCCGAAGCACCGGGGAGCTGTTTTTT. This chain joins TRBV5-1 and TRBJ2-2; 8 nucleotides line up with TRBD1. Germline lookup yields CDR1 SGHRS and CDR2 YFSETQ. The ends lost 2 bases at V and 4 bases at J; junction bases unmatched: 13. This CDR3 contains 18 residues.

The chain couples TRBV24-1 to TRBJ2-1; 10 nucleotides line up with TRBD1. V gave up 3 bases and J gave up 5 bases; unmatched junction bases: 6. The CDR3 has 16 residues. The germline CDR1 and CDR2 sequences are KGHDR and SFDVKD. The CDR3 coding sequence is TGTGCCACCAGTGATCCCCGGGACAGGGGACACAATGAGCAGTTCTTC. It codes for CATSDPRDRGHNEQFF.

V usage is TRBV12-3 or TRBV12-4 and J usage is TRBJ2-3, with D unresolved. The CDR3 runs 12 residues. With 5 bases removed from V and 5 bases from J, the gap between germline ends came to 8 bases. The CDR3 protein is CASSRDLDTQYF. CDR3 nucleotides: TGTGCCAGCAGTCGCGATCTAGATACGCAGTATTTT.

V and J are TRBV10-3 and TRBJ2-2, with D possibly TRBD2 on 6 matching bases. Trimming cost V 8 bases and J 1 base, with 11 bases left between them. The germline V gene has CDR1 ENHRY and CDR2 SYGVKD. This CDR3 comprises 14 residues. Here the CDR3 DNA reads TGTGCCATCGGGAGGCCCGGGAACACCGGGGAGCTGTTTTTT. Its translation is CAIGRPGNTGELFF.

The genes are TRBV3-1 (or the pseudogene TRBV3-2) and TRBJ2-1, with D uncertain. Germline assignment: CDR1 LGHDT and CDR2 YNNKEL (reference sequence). V lost 5 bases and J lost 3, with 14 bases in between. This CDR3 has 15 amino acids. The DNA of the CDR3 is TGTGCCAGCAGCTTGTCTTCGAGCGTCTACAATGAGCAGTTCTTC. Amino acid sequence: CASSLSSSVYNEQFF.

V usage is TRBV29-1 and J usage is TRBJ2-3; TRBD2 is a possible D gene (6 bases). CDR1 is SQVTM, CDR2 ANQGSEA, per germline. The CDR3 runs 11 residues. Trimming took off 6 bases at V and 7 bases at J, with 11 bases between the two ends. CDR3 sequence reads: CSVRRGYTQYF. The CDR3 DNA reads as TGCAGCGTGAGGAGGGGATATACGCAGTATTTT.

The chain recombines TRBV6-5 with TRBJ1-1; the D is unclear. The CDR3 sequence is 16 residues long. From germline, CDR1 is MNHEY and CDR2 SVGAGI. V was pared by 0 bases and J by 2 bases, with 13 bases between. DNA of the CDR3: TGTGCCAGCAGTTACTCGTGGGAGGGTCTCAACACTGAAGCTTTCTTT. Encoded protein: CASSYSWEGLNTEAFF.

This chain joins TRBV5-6 and TRBJ2-2; possibly TRBD1 for D (6 bases). CDR1 is SGHDT and CDR2 is YYEEEE in the germline V gene. Trimming shortened V by 3 bases and J by 3 bases, and 15 bases separated the two germline ends. CDR3 size: 16 residues. CDR3 sequence (DNA): TGTGCCAGCAGCTGGGGGCGGACAGATTACACCGGGGAGCTGTTTTTT. Residues: CASSWGRTDYTGELFF.

The J gene is TRBJ2-1, the V gene TRBV21-1; TRBD1 is the table's D call, not checked against the DNA. TRBV21-1 is a listed pseudogene. This CDR3 region has 17 residues. DNA of the CDR3: TGTGCCAGCAGCAAAGGACAGACAGGGGTATCCTACAATGAGCAGTTCTTC. This sequence encodes CASSKGQTGVSYNEQFF.

The chain carries TRBV7-8 and TRBJ2-2, with D possibly TRBD2 on 7 matching bases. The V end was cut by 2 bases, the J end by 6 bases, with 13 bases between. This CDR3 is 15 amino acids long. Germline V CDR1 and CDR2: SGHVS, FQNEAQ. The CDR3 nucleotides read TGTGCCAGCAGCTTAAGGGGGAGGGGTGCCGGGGAGCTGTTTTTT. Amino acids: CASSLRGRGAGELFF.

This clone was detected a few times. The V gene is TRBV5-6, the J gene TRBJ2-7, with 7 bases lining up with TRBD1. With V trimmed by 1 base and J by 8 bases, 12 bases remained unmatched. Per germline, CDR1 SGHDT and CDR2 YYEEEE. The CDR3 loop spans 15 amino acids. In DNA, the CDR3 is TGTGCCAGCAGCTTGCGGGTGGCGCAGGGGGATAAGCAGTACTTC. Translation: CASSLRVAQGDKQYF.

The J gene is TRBJ2-1, the V gene TRBV6-4, with 9 bases that match TRBD2. The V gene's germline CDR1 is MRHNA and CDR2 SNTAGT. Trimming cost V 4 bases and J 8 bases; bases outside gene matches: 6. The CDR3 contains 14 residues. The CDR3 loop is CASSVREGLDEQFF. In DNA form, the CDR3 reads TGTGCCAGCAGTGTGCGGGAGGGCCTGGATGAGCAGTTCTTC.

V gene TRBV12-5 combines with J gene TRBJ2-1; maybe TRBD1 (6 bases). This CDR3 has 22 amino acids. Trimming shortened V by 3 bases and J by 2 bases, and 32 bases separated the two germline ends. CDR1 LGHNT and CDR2 FRNRAP come from the germline V gene. The chain's CDR3 is CASGFSLQGLTAGVEPYNEQFF. Here the CDR3 DNA reads TGTGCTAGTGGTTTTTCCCTCCAGGGGCTTACGGCCGGGGTCGAACCCTACAATGAGCAGTTCTTC.

The rearrangement joins TRBV3-1 (or the pseudogene TRBV3-2) to TRBJ2-7; TRBD1 matches 7 bases. With V trimmed by 2 bases and J by 2 bases, 3 bases remained unmatched. Per germline, CDR1 LGHDT and CDR2 YNNKEL (reference sequence). There are 14 residues in the CDR3. Here the CDR3 DNA reads TGTGCCAGCAGCCAAAACCAGGGGGCCTACGAGCAGTACGTC. Its translation is CASSQNQGAYEQYV.

The chain joins TRBV5-1 to TRBJ2-2, with TRBD2 as a possible D gene (5 bases). V lost 0 bases to trimming and J lost 8 bases, with 11 bases between them. In germline, CDR1 is SGHRS, CDR2 YFSETQ. This CDR3 is built from 14 residues. The CDR3 DNA reads as TGCGCCAGCAGCTTGGGTTGGGAGTCGGGGGAGCTGTTTTTT. It specifies CASSLGWESGELFF.

Note on this clone: One end of the junction fails to match germline, which may point to a read error. The gene calls are TRBV7-7 and TRBJ2-3; TRBD2 matches at 13 bases. Germline CDR1 reads SSHAT; CDR2 reads FNYEAQ (reference sequence). This CDR3 contains 19 residues. DNA for the CDR3: TGTGCTAGCAGCTTAGGTCGACTAGCGGGAGGATCATCTGCAGATACGCAGTATTTT. Amino acids: CASSLGRLAGGSSADTQYF.